The entry below gives a single T cell receptor (beta chain) sequence along with its context. Its target is unknown. Together with a sample-barcoded 5' primer, a J-beta primer mix was included in a second PCR lasting roughly 6 to 12 cycles. TCRdb itself ran the 5' RACE reads through MiXCR, one entry per CDR3 protein. The sample lists about 580,000 distinct CDR3 sequences, around 50% seen once, with about 26% in the top ten. Samples had at least 6.5 million PBMCs isolated from them. This record belongs to a study of blood T cells in healthy people across ages. Study conclusions and caveats: The lack of PBMC sorting stopped any conclusive naive versus antigen-experienced comparison. It was not known whether donors were CMV positive (a possible confounder of expanded clonotype changes). As age increased, TCR beta diversity per million T cells fell in a roughly linear fashion.

The V gene's germline CDR1 is MNHEY and CDR2 SMNVEV (reference sequence). The CDR3 contains 14 residues. V was pared by 5 bases and J by 5 bases, with 14 bases between. The chain is built from TRBV27 and TRBJ2-3, with D unclear. This receptor was taken from an elderly man in good health. Sequenced sample: blood. In DNA form, the CDR3 reads TGTGCCAGCAGTCCGTCTGTTCTTATAGATACGCAGTATTTT. It encodes CASSPSVLIDTQYF.